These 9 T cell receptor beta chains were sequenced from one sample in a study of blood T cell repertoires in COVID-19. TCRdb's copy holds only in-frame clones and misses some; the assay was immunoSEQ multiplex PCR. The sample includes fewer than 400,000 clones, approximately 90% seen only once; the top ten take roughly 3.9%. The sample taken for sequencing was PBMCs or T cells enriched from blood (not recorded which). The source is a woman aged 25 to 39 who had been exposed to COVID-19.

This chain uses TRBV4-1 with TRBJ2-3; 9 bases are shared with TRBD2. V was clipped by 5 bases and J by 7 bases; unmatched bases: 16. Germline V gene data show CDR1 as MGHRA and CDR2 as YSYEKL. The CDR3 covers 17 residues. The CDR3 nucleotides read TGCGCCAGCAGCTCCAGGGCTGGCGGGGGGGTGGGATATACGCAGTATTTT. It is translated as CASSSRAGGGVGYTQYF.

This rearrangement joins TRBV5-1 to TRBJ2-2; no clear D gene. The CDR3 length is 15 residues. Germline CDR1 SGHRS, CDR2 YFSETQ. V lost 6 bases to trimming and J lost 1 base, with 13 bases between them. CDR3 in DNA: TGCGCCAGCAAAGCGACGTCTCAGAACACCGGGGAGCTGTTTTTT. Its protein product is CASKATSQNTGELFF.

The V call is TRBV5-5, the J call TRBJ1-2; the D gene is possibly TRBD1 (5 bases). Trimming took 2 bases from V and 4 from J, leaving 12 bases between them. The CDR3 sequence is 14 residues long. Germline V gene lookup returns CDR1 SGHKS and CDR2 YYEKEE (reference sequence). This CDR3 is CASSFGPGGYGYTF. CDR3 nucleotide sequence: TGTGCCAGCAGCTTCGGCCCCGGGGGCTATGGCTACACCTTC.

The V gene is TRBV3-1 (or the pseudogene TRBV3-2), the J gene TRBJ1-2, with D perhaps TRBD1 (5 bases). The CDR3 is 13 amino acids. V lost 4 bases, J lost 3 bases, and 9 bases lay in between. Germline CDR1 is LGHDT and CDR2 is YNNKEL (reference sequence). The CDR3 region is CASSPEGYYGYTF. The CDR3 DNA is TGTGCCAGCAGCCCGGAGGGGTACTATGGCTACACCTTC.

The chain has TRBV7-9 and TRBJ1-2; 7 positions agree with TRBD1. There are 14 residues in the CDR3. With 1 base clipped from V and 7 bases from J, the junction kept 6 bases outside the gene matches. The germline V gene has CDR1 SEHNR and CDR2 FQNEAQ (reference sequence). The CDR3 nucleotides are TGTGCCAGCAGCTTAGGGGGACAGCGAGGTGGCTACACCTTC. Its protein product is CASSLGGQRGGYTF.

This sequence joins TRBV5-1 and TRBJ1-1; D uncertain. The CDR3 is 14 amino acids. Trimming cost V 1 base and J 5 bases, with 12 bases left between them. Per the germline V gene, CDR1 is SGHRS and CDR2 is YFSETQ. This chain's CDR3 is CASSLPQGRTEAFF. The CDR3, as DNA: TGCGCCAGCAGCTTGCCTCAAGGGAGAACTGAAGCTTTCTTT.

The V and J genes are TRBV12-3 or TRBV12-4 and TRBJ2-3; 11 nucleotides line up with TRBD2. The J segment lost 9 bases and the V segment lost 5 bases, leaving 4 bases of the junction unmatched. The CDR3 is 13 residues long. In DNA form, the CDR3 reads TGTGCCAGCAGTCTGACTAGCGGGGCGACGCAGTATTTT. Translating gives CASSLTSGATQYF.

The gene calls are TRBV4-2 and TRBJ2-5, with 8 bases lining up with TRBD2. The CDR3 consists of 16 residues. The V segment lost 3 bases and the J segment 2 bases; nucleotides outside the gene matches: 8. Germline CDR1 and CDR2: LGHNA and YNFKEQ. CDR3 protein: CASSQPGPGGQETQYF. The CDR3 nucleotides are TGTGCCAGCAGCCAGCCGGGACCGGGAGGGCAAGAGACCCAGTACTTC.

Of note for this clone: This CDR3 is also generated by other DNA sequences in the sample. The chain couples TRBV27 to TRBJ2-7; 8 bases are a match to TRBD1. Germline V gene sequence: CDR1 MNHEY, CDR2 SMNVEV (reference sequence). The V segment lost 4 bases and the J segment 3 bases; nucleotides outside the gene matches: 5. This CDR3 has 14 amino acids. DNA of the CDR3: TGTGCCAGCAGTTCCGGACAGGGTTTCTACGAGCAGTACTTC. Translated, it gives CASSSGQGFYEQYF.